The sequence of this T cell receptor (beta chain) was determined in a study of blood T cell repertoires in COVID-19. In the source study's methods: How many nucleated cells were present was estimated from reference gene primer amplification. Clones were read by immunoSEQ multiplex PCR, and TCRdb kept only the in-frame ones, dropping some. V and J calls and clone size are as listed in that table; D and trimming were resolved from the DNA. The sample includes more than 90,000 clones, roughly 72% of them seen just once. Germline trimming cut 0 bases from V and 2 bases from J; bases unmatched to any gene: 3. The V gene's germline CDR1 is MNHEY and CDR2 SVGAGI. CDR3 length: 16 residues.

The clonotype was recovered from a woman aged 55-70 years in a cohort sampled during active or convalescent COVID-19. The specimen was peripheral blood. This sequence joins TRBV6-5 and TRBJ2-3; 9 bases line up with TRBD2. The CDR3 DNA is TGTGCCAGCAGTTACTCGCGGGGGGGACTCACAGATACGCAGTATTTT. Protein: CASSYSRGGLTDTQYF.